The entry below describes one T cell receptor beta chain. Its antigen remains undetermined. There are no base qualities to consult, and no much larger clone falls within one base. The sample belongs to a study of blood T cell repertoires in COVID-19 (dated by TCRdb to the early 2020s). For the study in its entirety: Samples from collaborators originated in the United States, Italy and Spain and spanned both the acute and convalescent phases of COVID-19. The prospective study material was composed of cDNA or gDNA derived from T cells, B-cell-depleted T cells, or PBMCs. The dataset comprised deeply sampled blood TCRbeta repertoires from subjects exposed to, actively infected with, or recovered from COVID-19. The repertoires were made available in a free public database intended to serve as a resource for research on the immune response to SARS-CoV-2. Samples were obtained from the ongoing ImmuneRACE study (first 160 participants) and from 1,254 subjects provided by 6 global collaborators. Sample metadata almost always included a de-identified subject ID, COVID-19 status, age in years and sex. Where available, HLA class I and class II types were obtained from metadata supplied by the sample provider rather than from assay-based typing. What the work shows at the level of the full study, not this receptor alone: How much clinical and demographic metadata was included differed by source and by participant, and the metadata was provided uncurated.

Collaborating institutions collected whole blood in K2EDTA tubes following their own protocols. For TCRbeta analysis, collaborators shipped samples as frozen whole blood, isolated PBMCs, or DNA extracted from either of those sample types. The immunoSEQ Assay, a bias-controlled multiplex PCR, was used to amplify TCRbeta CDR3 regions from genomic DNA. From the authors' description of their analysis: Within the assay, amplification of reference gene primers was used to estimate how many nucleated cells each sample contained. To quantify the absolute abundance of each unique TCRbeta CDR3 rearrangement, sequence reads were collapsed and filtered. For each sample, productive Simpson clonality was calculated as the square root of Simpson's diversity index across productive rearrangements. Drawn from immuneACCESS, this table holds only the in-frame rearrangements with V and J called that TCRdb kept. Clones are partly lost; checked studies trace under half to an unresolved V gene and leave the rest unexplained. V, J and clone size are taken as reported in that table, and D and trimming were inferred from the DNA itself. The sample table contains 90,000 to 150,000 clones; only one count was recorded for roughly 87% of them. The ten largest clones take up approximately 7.7% of the sample.

The CDR3 starts with the cysteine, ends with the phenylalanine, and has 17 residues. The CDR3 DNA has 51 bases and is translated from base 1. The germline V gene encodes CDR1 MNHEY and CDR2 SMNVEV (reference sequence). V is cut back by 3 bases and J by 4 bases, with 8 bases in the junction unmatched. Rearrangement joined TRBV27 to TRBJ2-2, and 10 junctional nucleotides match TRBD1. The receptor comes from a human donor in a cohort sampled during active COVID-19. The sequencing input was peripheral blood. The DNA sequence follows: TGTGCCAGCAGTTTTTTGGGGGGACAGGGGAGCACCGGGGAGCTGTTTTTT. This translates into CASSFLGGQGSTGELFF.